This T cell receptor beta chain came from a study of CD8+ T cells in alopecia areata. On the study more broadly: Dosing with tofacitinib proceeded for 6 to 18 months, followed by 6 months off drug. Study-wide results and caveats: Within the top 100, expanded CD8+ clones significantly decreased with tofacitinib, as did scalp clonality.

This CDR3 comprises 13 residues. V gave up 6 bases and J gave up 2 bases, with 10 bases separating them. The V gene's germline CDR1 is SEHNR and CDR2 FQNEAQ (reference sequence). Points on this clone: Its antigen is still unknown.

Following RNA extraction, reverse transcription yielded cDNA that acted as the sequencing template. Some clones are missing from TCRdb's copy, which holds only in-frame ones; the method was immunoSEQ multiplex PCR. This table has 250,000 to 350,000 clones, 60% appearing once. This sample's treatment: oral pan-JAK inhibitor, 5-10 mg twice daily. The source material was CD4+ T cells sorted from blood, sampled around week 53, from a patient treated with tofacitinib. The V gene is TRBV7-9, the J gene TRBJ2-5; unclear D gene. The sequence was collected from a human donor with alopecia areata. The CDR3: CASRPESQETQYF. The CDR3 region has the DNA TGTGCCAGCAGACCAGAATCGCAAGAGACCCAGTACTTC. The complete variable domain, with remaining parts taken from reference TRBV7-9 and TRBJ2-5, reads DTGVSQNPRHKITKRGQNVTFRCDPISEHNRLYWYRQTLGQGPEFLTYFQNEAQLEKSRLLSDRFSAERPKGSFSTLEIQRTEQGDSAMYLCASRPESQETQYFGPGTRLLVL.